Shown below are 15 T cell receptor beta chains from a single sample sequenced in a study of neoadjuvant anti-PD-1 for oral cavity cancer. Time point: after neoadjuvant nivolumab, at surgical resection. Profiled with immunoSEQ multiplex PCR; TCRdb holds only in-frame clones, not every one. The table shows about 14,000 clones, with over 60% occurring only once. The specimen comprised PBMCs, sampled after nivolumab (anti-PD-1) treatment. These receptors were taken from a person aged 35 to 85 with oral cavity squamous cell carcinoma.

In this sample, this clone turned up a few times. The chain employs TRBV2 and TRBJ1-5; D is ambiguous. CDR3 length: 14 amino acids. Trimming took 3 bases from V and 1 from J, leaving 7 bases between them. Looked up from germline, CDR1 is SNHLY and CDR2 is FYNNEI. The DNA of the CDR3 is TGTGCCAGCAGTGATTCGAGAAGCAATCAGCCCCAGCATTTT. Translation gives CASSDSRSNQPQHF.

This chain connects TRBV10-3 to TRBJ1-1, with TRBD1 identical over 7 bases. The CDR3 covers 14 residues. Germline CDR1 is ENHRY and CDR2 is SYGVKD. V shed 3 bases, J shed 1 base, and the junction held 2 bases outside the gene matches. CDR3 region: CAISEQGKNTEAFF. The CDR3 region has the DNA TGTGCCATCAGTGAACAGGGGAAGAACACTGAAGCTTTCTTT.

This clone was seen a handful of times. The chain employs TRBV4-1 and TRBJ1-6; TRBD1 agrees at 8 bases. V trimming: 4 bases; J trimming: 7 bases; junction bases outside the gene matches: 15. Germline CDR1 MGHRA, CDR2 YSYEKL. CDR3 length: 18 amino acids. CDR3 coding DNA: TGCGCCAGCAGCCTCCCCCCGACAGGGGACCTTAGGAATTCACCCCTCCACTTT. It encodes CASSLPPTGDLRNSPLHF.

V gene TRBV11-2 combines with J gene TRBJ2-7; weak D call: TRBD1 (6 bases). The CDR3 consists of 15 residues. Per germline, CDR1 SGHAT and CDR2 FQNNGV. V shed 7 bases and J shed 2 bases, with 18 bases lying between them. The DNA of the CDR3 is TGTGCCAGCAACCACTACCGGGACAAGACCTACGAGCAGTACTTC. It specifies CASNHYRDKTYEQYF. Based on the CDR3 plus reference TRBV11-2 and TRBJ2-7, the full variable domain is EAGVAQSPRYKIIEKRQSVAFWCNPISGHATLYWYQQILGQGPKLLIQFQNNGVVDDSQLPKDRFSAERLKGVDSTLKIQPAKLEDSAVYLCASNHYRDKTYEQYFGPGTRLTVT.

The chain carries TRBV30 and TRBJ2-5; D remains ambiguous. This CDR3 has 13 residues. V lost 4 bases to trimming and J lost 5 bases, with 14 bases between them. Germline V CDR1 and CDR2: GTSNPN, SVGIG (reference sequence). The chain's CDR3 is CAWKELAVETQYF. DNA of the CDR3: TGTGCCTGGAAAGAATTAGCTGTGGAGACCCAGTACTTC.

This clone occurred a few times. The V gene is TRBV7-2, the J gene TRBJ1-2; D unclear. Trimming shortened V by 5 bases and J by 1 base, and 11 bases separated the two germline ends. In germline, CDR1 is SGHTA, CDR2 FQGNSA. The CDR3 runs to 14 residues. CDR3 bases: TGTGCCAGCAGCGGGCTGTCCTATAACTATGGCTACACCTTC. It translates to CASSGLSYNYGYTF.

The rearrangement uses TRBV6-1 and TRBJ1-6, with D maybe TRBD1 (5 bases). The CDR3 is made up of 15 amino acids. CDR1 MNHNS and CDR2 SASEGT come from the germline V gene. V lost 2 bases and J 7 bases, leaving 12 bases between the germline ends. CDR3 sequence: CASSEPWRGNSPLHF. The DNA of the CDR3 is TGTGCCAGCAGTGAACCTTGGAGGGGCAATTCACCCCTCCACTTT.

Only a few counts were recorded for this clone. CDR3 amino acids: CASSKTSGKYNEQFF. In DNA, the CDR3 is TGTGCCAGCAGCAAAACTAGCGGGAAATACAATGAGCAGTTCTTC. The chain joins TRBV5-8 to TRBJ2-1; TRBD2 matches 10 bases. The CDR3 contains 15 residues. Unmatched junction bases numbered 5, after V lost 4 bases and J lost 4 bases. Germline V gives CDR1 SGHTS, CDR2 YDEGEE. Full variable domain (outside the CDR3, taken from reference TRBV5-8 and TRBJ2-1): EAGVTQSPTHLIKTRGQQATLRCSPISGHTSVYWYQQALGLGLQFLLWYDEGEERNRGNFPPRFSGRQFPNYSSELNVNALELEDSALYLCASSKTSGKYNEQFFGPGTRLTVL.

This sequence joins TRBV19 and TRBJ2-3; 7 bases match TRBD2. The V and J ends lost 3 bases and 1 base, in that order; junction bases with no gene match: 4. CDR1 is LNHDA, CDR2 SQIVND, per germline (reference sequence). This CDR3 region has 15 residues. CDR3 DNA sequence: TGTGCCAGTAGTATTTGGCTAGCGGGCACAGATACGCAGTATTTT. It translates to CASSIWLAGTDTQYF.

This chain links TRBV29-1 with TRBJ1-4, with D unclear. Trimming shortened V by 5 bases and J by 5 bases, and 3 bases separated the two germline ends. The CDR3 totals 10 residues. The V gene's germline CDR1 is SQVTM and CDR2 ANQGSEA. This CDR3 is CSVYNEKLFF. CDR3 bases: TGCAGCGTTTACAATGAAAAACTGTTTTTT. Combining the CDR3 with reference TRBV29-1 and TRBJ1-4 gives the whole variable domain SAVISQKPSRDICQRGTSLTIQCQVDSQVTMMFWYRQQPGQSLTLIATANQGSEATYESGFVIDKFPISRPNLTFSTLTVSNMSPEDSSIYLCSVYNEKLFFGSGTQLSVL.

This clone was counted a few times. This rearrangement joins TRBV6-6 to TRBJ2-1; 8 nucleotides line up with TRBD1. The CDR3 is made up of 12 amino acids. Germline loops: CDR1 MNHNY, CDR2 SVGAGI (reference sequence). J lost 10 bases, V lost 4 bases, and 3 bases had no gene match. CDR3 loop: CASSSGQGEQFF. For the CDR3, the DNA is TGTGCCAGCAGTTCCGGACAGGGCGAGCAGTTCTTC.

The chain uses TRBV7-2 and TRBJ1-5; D unclear. The V gene's germline CDR1 is SGHTA and CDR2 FQGNSA. V was clipped by 0 bases and J by 6 bases, with 9 bases between them. The CDR3 is made up of 14 amino acids. The CDR3 sequence is CASSLAWVGQPQHF. The DNA of the CDR3 is TGTGCCAGCAGCTTAGCGTGGGTGGGTCAGCCCCAGCATTTT.

The gene calls are TRBV28 and TRBJ2-7; 7 bases are a match to TRBD2. Germline values: CDR1 MDHEN, CDR2 SYDVKM. Trimming at V came to 7 bases and at J to 5 bases, leaving 14 bases not matched to a gene. There are 15 residues in the CDR3. CDR3 in DNA: TGTGCCAGCACCAATTGGGGAGGGGAGCTGGACGAGCAGTACTTC. It translates to CASTNWGGELDEQYF.

The gene calls are TRBV5-6 and TRBJ1-1; unclear D gene. Germline CDR1 is SGHDT and CDR2 is YYEEEE. Deletions cut 1 base from V and 0 bases from J, with 10 bases between. CDR3 length: 15 amino acids. CDR3 region: CASSLSPGLNTEAFF. The CDR3 coding sequence is TGTGCCAGCAGCTTGTCTCCGGGCTTGAACACTGAAGCTTTCTTT.

This clone showed up just a few times. The chain couples TRBV6-5 to TRBJ2-7; 8 positions match TRBD1. Per germline, CDR1 MNHEY and CDR2 SVGAGI. The ends lost 3 bases at V and 3 bases at J; junction bases unmatched: 4. The CDR3 runs to 14 residues. The CDR3 DNA sequence: TGTGCCAGCAGTTATGACAGGGGTGGCTACGAGCAGTACTTC. This codes for CASSYDRGGYEQYF.